The table lists the clone carrying this T cell receptor (beta chain) with a few counts. Antigen specificity is unknown. The data were taken from a study of vaccination and CD4 T cells after COVID-19. Oncomine TCR Beta short-read sequencing was applied to DNA from cultured CD4+ T cells. TCRdb itself ran the PCR reads through MiXCR, one entry per CDR3 protein. The sample contains approximately 14,000 distinct CDR3 sequences, approximately 40% of which appear only once. Regarding treatment: roughly ten-day PBMC culture with coronavirus spike peptide pools or control peptides (ViraFEST assay). This clonotype originated in a human donor who had recovered from COVID-19. Sequencing was performed on CD4+ T cells from blood, cultured in vitro.

This chain's CDR3 is CASSYGFGPSNQPQHF. DNA of the CDR3: TGTGCCAGCAGTTATGGTTTTGGGCCCAGCAATCAGCCCCAGCATTTT. The chain employs TRBV6-2 or TRBV6-3 and TRBJ1-5; unclear D gene. The V gene lost 3 bases and the J gene lost 1 base, with 13 bases spanning the gap. Germline V gene sequence: CDR1 MNHEY, CDR2 SVGEGT. The CDR3 runs to 16 residues.